This T cell receptor (beta chain) was sequenced during a study of OX40 agonist ivuxolimab in advanced cancers. In the case of this clone: Its cognate antigen is unknown.

The study's findings and limits: The CD4+ and CD8+ T cells in the blood had expanded clonally by week 6 at 0.1 to 3.0 mg/kg.

The table came from immunoSEQ multiplex PCR; TCRdb's copy has only in-frame clones and leaves some out. The data hold just under 85,000 clones, with about four fifths observed a single time. The CDR3 consists of 15 residues. Trimming left V 1 base short and J 1 base short, with 10 bases between. CDR1 and CDR2 from the germline V gene are SEHNR and FQNEAQ (reference sequence). This clonotype was sampled from an adult with an advanced solid tumor such as melanoma, head and neck, liver or kidney cancer. Source: CD4+ or CD8+ T cells sorted from blood, taken in a trial of the OX40 agonist ivuxolimab. The V and J genes are TRBV7-9 and TRBJ1-1, with no clear D. The CDR3 here is CASSLDRRTNTEAFF. The CDR3 DNA reads TGTGCCAGCAGCTTAGATCGCAGAACGAACACTGAAGCTTTCTTT.